A single sample gave rise to the 14 T cell receptor beta chains below, sequenced in a study of CD8 T cells in ankylosing spondylitis. Points from the study as a whole: Made up of eight highly homologous variants, a TCR beta motif appeared characteristic of ankylosing spondylitis blood.

TCRdb re-called the 5' RACE reads through MiXCR, storing one row per CDR3 protein. The profile shows roughly 440,000 distinct CDR3 sequences, about a sixth of them singletons. What these receptors recognize is not known. Sequencing used blood, either unsorted or a sorted T cell fraction (not recorded which). These TCRs come from a male donor with ankylosing spondylitis.

This clonotype turned up a few times. The genes are TRBV28 and TRBJ2-4, with 10 bases aligning to TRBD1. There are 18 residues in the CDR3. Losses at the gene ends were 5 bases for V and 1 base for J; bases not matched to a gene: 11. Germline values: CDR1 MDHEN, CDR2 SYDVKM. The CDR3 sequence: CASSRQRGQGLAKNIQYF. DNA for the CDR3: TGTGCCAGCAGTCGACAGCGGGGACAGGGGTTGGCCAAAAACATTCAGTACTTC.

In this sample, this clonotype turned up a few times. The chain is built from TRBV4-1 and TRBJ2-7; TRBD1 might be the D (6 bases). CDR1 and CDR2 (germline): MGHRA, YSYEKL. The V gene lost 1 base and the J gene lost 0 bases, with 10 bases spanning the gap. CDR3 length: 15 amino acids. CDR3 DNA: TGCGCCAGCAGCCAAGCGACAGGTAGCTCCTACGAGCAGTACTTC. Protein product: CASSQATGSSYEQYF.

This clonotype was seen once. This chain connects TRBV2 to TRBJ2-1, with D unclear. V lost 8 bases, J lost 15 bases, and 20 bases lay in between. The CDR3 covers 12 residues. The germline V gene encodes CDR1 SNHLY and CDR2 FYNNEI. The CDR3 sequence is CASGVARDVVFF. The CDR3 DNA is TGTGCCAGCGGCGTGGCGAGAGACGTGGTGTTCTTC.

The chain links TRBV2 to TRBJ2-7, with 11 nucleotides matching TRBD1. Looked up from germline, CDR1 is SNHLY and CDR2 is FYNNEI. V gave up 6 bases and J gave up 7 bases; unmatched junction bases: 8. The CDR3 totals 14 residues. This CDR3 is CASRRTGGLEEQYF. CDR3 DNA: TGTGCCAGCAGAAGGACAGGGGGCTTGGAAGAGCAGTACTTC. Looking up the rest from reference TRBV2 and TRBJ2-7 gives the full variable domain: EPEVTQTPSHQVTQMGQEVILRCVPISNHLYFYWYRQILGQKVEFLVSFYNNEISEKSEIFDDQFSVERPDGSNFTLKIRSTKLEDSAMYFCASRRTGGLEEQYFGPGTRLTVT.

The chain has TRBV12-3 or TRBV12-4 and TRBJ1-2; D remains ambiguous. The CDR3 spans 11 residues. The V gene lost 4 bases and the J gene lost 8 bases, with 8 bases spanning the gap. This CDR3 reads CASSSGAGYTF. CDR3 nucleotide sequence: TGTGCCAGCAGTTCTGGAGCGGGCTACACCTTC.

This clonotype was counted between two and nine times. V gene TRBV5-5 combines with J gene TRBJ1-1; D is unresolved. CDR3 length: 14 residues. CDR1 SGHKS and CDR2 YYEKEE come from the germline V gene (reference sequence). V shed 9 bases and J shed 1 base, with 16 bases lying between them. CDR3 in amino acids: CATSRGFWNTEAFF. CDR3 DNA sequence: TGTGCCACCTCCCGTGGTTTTTGGAACACTGAAGCTTTCTTT.

The table lists this clonotype with a few counts. This sequence joins TRBV4-2 and TRBJ2-3; possibly TRBD2 for D (6 bases). The CDR3 spans 17 residues. Germline CDR1 is LGHNA and CDR2 is YNFKEQ. V was shortened by 0 bases and J by 2 bases, with 15 bases between the two germline ends. This chain's CDR3 is CASSQENSGGITDTQYF. The CDR3 coding sequence is TGTGCCAGCAGCCAAGAGAATAGCGGTGGGATCACAGATACGCAGTATTTT.

This clonotype was seen many times. The rearrangement uses TRBV29-1 and TRBJ2-1; D call uncertain. Germline values: CDR1 SQVTM, CDR2 ANQGSEA. The CDR3 totals 12 residues. V gave up 7 bases and J gave up 6 bases, with 13 bases separating them. CDR3 in amino acids: CSAFGAPNEQFF. The CDR3 nucleotides are TGCAGCGCATTTGGCGCCCCCAATGAGCAGTTCTTC.

V usage is TRBV6-6 and J usage is TRBJ1-5; D possibly corresponds to TRBD1 (5 bases). The ends were cut back, 2 bases at V and 7 bases at J, with 9 bases in the middle. CDR1 and CDR2 (germline): MNHNY, SVGAGI (reference sequence). This CDR3 is built from 13 residues. The CDR3 DNA reads TGTGCCAGCAGTTACGGGGGTACGCAGCCCCAGCATTTT. Translation: CASSYGGTQPQHF.

The genes are TRBV20-1 and TRBJ1-2; 7 bases line up with TRBD1. Germline assignment: CDR1 DFQATT and CDR2 SNEGSKA (reference sequence). The CDR3 has 15 residues. Trimming at V came to 0 bases and at J to 0 bases, leaving 4 bases not matched to a gene. The CDR3 sequence: CSARDAGQTNYGYTF. Written as DNA, the CDR3 is TGCAGTGCTAGAGATGCGGGACAGACTAACTATGGCTACACCTTC.

The chain employs TRBV2 and TRBJ2-1; D tentatively fits TRBD1 or TRBD2 (7 bases each). CDR1 is SNHLY and CDR2 is FYNNEI in the germline V gene. Trimming cost V 2 bases and J 4 bases, with 15 bases left between them. This CDR3 has 16 residues. The CDR3 reads CASSEQGGGAYNEQFF. DNA for the CDR3: TGTGCCAGCAGTGAACAGGGAGGGGGCGCGTACAATGAGCAGTTCTTC.

The chain is built from TRBV5-1 and TRBJ2-6; D uncertain. The V end was cut by 0 bases, the J end by 2 bases, with 9 bases between. The CDR3 runs to 16 residues. From germline, CDR1 is SGHRS and CDR2 YFSETQ. CDR3 residues: CASSLGTSTGANVLTF. CDR3 coding DNA: TGCGCCAGCAGCTTGGGGACGTCCACTGGGGCCAACGTCCTGACTTTC.

This clonotype has only a few counts. The chain recombines TRBV4-1 with TRBJ2-1; perhaps TRBD2 as D (6 bases). Germline assignment: CDR1 MGHRA and CDR2 YSYEKL. CDR3 length equals 17 residues. The V end lost 1 base, the J end lost 5 bases, and 18 bases lay between the germline ends. The DNA for the CDR3 is TGCGCCAGCAGCCAAGCGAGGGAGAGTAGCGGTAACAATGAGCAGTTCTTC. Translated: CASSQARESSGNNEQFF.

V is TRBV24-1 and J is TRBJ1-5, with 10 bases aligning to TRBD1. J lost 6 bases, V lost 6 bases, and 10 bases had no gene match. The germline V gene has CDR1 KGHDR and CDR2 SFDVKD. CDR3 size: 16 residues. The CDR3 coding sequence is TGTGCCACCAGTTCCGAGACAGGGGGCGCGTTTCAGCCCCAGCATTTT. It specifies CATSSETGGAFQPQHF.